This TCR beta chain was sequenced during a study of blood T cells in healthy people across ages. The second PCR ran about 6 to 12 cycles with a sample-barcoded 5' primer and J-beta primers. TCRdb redid the calling of the 5' RACE reads with MiXCR, one entry per CDR3 protein. This table holds 1.5 million to 2 million distinct CDR3 sequences, 28% found once. The CDR3 is 15 amino acids. Per germline, CDR1 SEHNR and CDR2 FQNEAQ (reference sequence). The trim removed 5 bases at V and 10 bases at J, leaving 13 bases unmatched. This clonotype was detected only a few times. What it recognizes is unknown. Points from the study as a whole: The study found TCR beta diversity correlated strongly with naive T cell percentage. Older individuals had lower TCR beta diversity per million T cells (the decline was roughly linear).

Material: blood. The chain joins TRBV7-9 to TRBJ1-4; 7 nucleotides agree with TRBD1. The receptor's source is a woman younger than 45 in good health. The CDR3 spells CASSTLTGPIGKLFF. DNA of the CDR3: TGTGCCAGCAGCACCTTGACAGGGCCCATAGGAAAACTGTTTTTT.